Listed here are 5 T cell receptor beta chains from one sample, sequenced in a study of cytomegalovirus exposure and HLA in healthy donors. PCR used 60 Vbeta primers and 13 Jbeta primers. Some clones are missing from TCRdb's copy, which holds only in-frame ones; the method was immunoSEQ multiplex PCR. The sample lists about 120,000 clones, 80% occurring once. Sequenced: PBMCs. These receptors all stem from a man under 40 in good health and CMV-seropositive.

The J gene is TRBJ1-3, the V gene TRBV7-9; the D is unclear. CDR3 length equals 13 residues. In germline, CDR1 is SEHNR, CDR2 FQNEAQ (reference sequence). Trimming pared 5 bases from V and 7 bases from J, leaving 12 bases between. DNA of the CDR3: TGTGCCAGCAGCCAATCTTACGGTAACACCATATATTTT. Protein: CASSQSYGNTIYF.

This sequence joins TRBV5-1 and TRBJ1-2, with 9 bases matching TRBD1. CDR3 size: 15 residues. Losses at the gene ends were 3 bases for V and 9 bases for J; bases not matched to a gene: 12. Germline values: CDR1 SGHRS, CDR2 YFSETQ. CDR3 amino acids: CASSSGLTGGPRYTF. In DNA form, the CDR3 reads TGCGCCAGCAGCTCGGGCCTAACAGGGGGCCCACGCTACACCTTC.

The V gene is TRBV5-1, the J gene TRBJ2-2, with TRBD2 identical over 9 bases. The CDR3 has 18 amino acids. V shed 4 bases, J shed 3 bases, and the junction held 13 bases outside the gene matches. Germline CDR1 is SGHRS and CDR2 is YFSETQ. CDR3 DNA: TGCGCCAGCAGCGGACTTCAAGGTAGCGGGGGCCACACCGGGGAGCTGTTTTTT. It yields the protein CASSGLQGSGGHTGELFF.

The chain recombines TRBV6-5 with TRBJ2-3; 7 nucleotides line up with TRBD1. CDR1 is MNHEY and CDR2 is SVGAGI in the germline V gene. The V gene end was trimmed by 4 bases and the J gene end by 4 bases; junction bases not matched to a gene: 5. CDR3 length: 14 amino acids. The CDR3 sequence: CASSLTGMADTQYF. CDR3 in DNA: TGTGCCAGCAGTTTGACAGGGATGGCAGATACGCAGTATTTT.

On this clone itself: The junction does not match germline at one end; this may be a read error. The same CDR3 also results from other DNA sequences found in this sample. This chain uses TRBV4-1 with TRBJ1-3; tentatively, D is TRBD1 (5 bases). CDR3 length: 19 amino acids. CDR1 is MGHRA and CDR2 is YSYEKL in the germline V gene. CDR3 sequence: CASSQQGPAGIGAGNTIYF. The CDR3 DNA sequence: TGCGCCAGCAGCCAGCAAGGTCCGGCAGGGATCGGTGCTGGGAACACCATATATTTT.